The source of this TCR beta chain is a study of graft-versus-host responses after intestinal transplantation. CDR3 length: 14 residues. From germline, CDR1 is SGHTA and CDR2 FQGTGA. V was clipped by 5 bases and J by 2 bases; unmatched bases: 3. Concerning this clone itself: Its antigen remains unidentified. In the same sample, other DNA sequences code for this CDR3.

Measured with immunoSEQ multiplex PCR; TCRdb has only the in-frame clones, and not every one. The table records 45,000 to 65,000 clones, 85% to 95% of them present only once. The clonotype was recovered from a human donor who was the organ donor for an intestinal transplant. The sample in question was unstimulated CD4+ T cells sorted from spleen or lymph node cells, obtained before transplant. V usage is TRBV7-3 and J usage is TRBJ2-5; 9 nucleotides align to TRBD2. In DNA, the CDR3 is TGTGCCAGCAGCCGGCTAGCGGGGCAAGAGACCCAGTACTTC. As protein: CASSRLAGQETQYF.